These T cell receptor beta chains were read from a single sample in a study of blood T cell repertoires in COVID-19. TCRdb's copy holds only in-frame clones and misses some; the assay was immunoSEQ multiplex PCR. The sample lists approximately 93,000 clones, 60% to 80% occurring once. Input material: peripheral blood. The receptors were sampled from an elderly woman with acute or convalescent COVID-19. Each CDR3 is given with its conserved first and last residue. The D gene is left open where the match is weak. Part of the rows lack a size; the others show once, few, many or a class for expanded clones.

d_call	clone_size	j_call	v_call	cdr3_aa	cdr3_nt
.	few	TRBJ1-2	TRBV5-4	CASSSGQNYGYTF	TGTGCCAGCAGCTCGGGACAAAACTATGGCTACACCTTC
.	.	TRBJ1-1	TRBV2	CASTRGTDQAFF	TGTGCCAGCACCCGGGGGACGGATCAAGCTTTCTTT
.	.	TRBJ1-2	TRBV30	CAWSLGVNYGYTF	TGTGCCTGGAGCTTAGGGGTTAACTATGGCTACACCTTC
TRBD1	.	TRBJ2-1	TRBV7-9	CASSSDRTKPYEQFF	TGTGCCAGCAGCTCGGACAGGACCAAGCCATATGAGCAGTTCTTC
.	few	TRBJ1-2	TRBV6-5	CASSPRENYGYTF	TGTGCCAGCTCCCCCCGGGAGAACTATGGCTACACCTTC
.	.	TRBJ2-5	TRBV7-2	CASSAGQPGETQYF	TGTGCCAGCAGCGCGGGACAGCCTGGCGAGACCCAGTACTTC
.	.	TRBJ1-2	TRBV6-2/TRBV6-3	CASSYQGSNGYTF	TGTGCCAGCAGTTACCAGGGTTCGAATGGCTACACCTTC
.	few	TRBJ1-4	TRBV15	CATSSGVWEKLFF	TGTGCCACCTCATCCGGGGTGTGGGAAAAACTGTTTTTT
.	.	TRBJ1-1	TRBV7-3	CASSSEPGAEAFF	TGTGCCAGCAGCTCGGAACCCGGAGCTGAAGCTTTCTTT
TRBD1	medium-sized	TRBJ1-2	TRBV7-2	CASSLALRQGAGYTF	TGTGCCAGCAGCTTAGCGCTCAGACAGGGGGCTGGCTACACCTTC
.	.	TRBJ2-3	TRBV9	CASSVGWEVSTDTQYF	TGTGCCAGCAGCGTAGGATGGGAGGTGAGCACAGATACGCAGTATTTT
.	.	TRBJ2-2	TRBV7-2	CASSLKRDGELFF	TGTGCCAGCAGCTTAAAGAGGGACGGGGAGCTGTTTTTT
.	.	TRBJ1-5	TRBV7-2	CASSLMRGYNQPQHF	TGTGCCAGCAGCCTAATGCGCGGCTACAATCAGCCCCAGCATTTT
.	.	TRBJ1-2	TRBV5-1	CASAYTGHYGYTF	TGCGCCAGCGCCTATACAGGTCACTATGGCTACACCTTC
.	.	TRBJ1-3	TRBV9	CASSGLGVSGNTIYF	TGTGCCAGCAGCGGCTTAGGAGTGTCTGGAAACACCATATATTTT
.	.	TRBJ1-3	TRBV5-6	CASSFRGHGNTIYF	TGTGCCAGCAGCTTCAGGGGCCATGGAAACACCATATATTTT
.	.	TRBJ2-5	TRBV7-8	CASSLGLAETQYF	TGTGCCAGCAGCTTAGGATTAGCGGAGACCCAGTACTTC
.	.	TRBJ1-2	TRBV2	CASIAGRGYGYTF	TGTGCCAGCATTGCAGGTCGGGGCTATGGCTACACCTTC
.	.	TRBJ2-7	TRBV7-3	CASSLRGGDYEQYF	TGTGCCAGCAGCTTAAGAGGAGGGGACTACGAGCAGTACTTC
.	.	TRBJ1-2	TRBV7-9	CASSLGHQGYGYTF	TGTGCCAGCAGCTTAGGTCATCAGGGTTATGGCTACACCTTC
TRBD1	.	TRBJ2-7	TRBV5-4	CASSTGQGGYEQYF	TGTGCCAGCAGCACCGGACAGGGGGGCTACGAGCAGTACTTC
.	.	TRBJ1-4	TRBV30	CAWSVQGTNEKLFF	TGTGCCTGGAGTGTCCAGGGAACTAATGAAAAACTGTTTTTT
.	few	TRBJ2-7	TRBV2	CASSDLRLAGGEQYF	TGTGCCAGCAGTGACTTACGGCTAGCAGGTGGCGAGCAGTACTTC
.	.	TRBJ1-2	TRBV3-1/TRBV3-2	CASSSRDPRAGYYGYTF	TGTGCCAGCAGCTCCCGGGACCCCCGTGCGGGGTATTATGGCTACACCTTC
.	.	TRBJ1-1	TRBV6-5	CASSYSGGWAFF	TGTGCCAGCAGTTACTCTGGGGGGTGGGCTTTCTTT
TRBD1	.	TRBJ1-1	TRBV9	CASSTSPRTGTEAFF	TGTGCCAGCAGCACTAGCCCCCGGACAGGGACTGAAGCTTTCTTT
.	.	TRBJ2-7	TRBV21-1	CASSKGEGDLVSYEQYF	TGTGCCAGCAGCAAGGGTGAGGGGGACCTGGTTTCCTACGAGCAGTACTTC
TRBD1	.	TRBJ1-5	TRBV19	CATRTKTGGTNQPQHF	TGTGCCACTCGAACCAAGACAGGGGGGACCAATCAGCCCCAGCATTTT
.	.	TRBJ1-2	TRBV5-1	CASRGSPEDGYTF	TGCGCCAGCAGGGGGAGCCCCGAAGATGGCTACACCTTC
.	.	TRBJ1-5	TRBV6-6	CASRRNRGNQPQHF	TGTGCCAGCAGGCGTAACAGGGGCAATCAGCCCCAGCATTTT
.	.	TRBJ1-2	TRBV6-4	CASSRNSLSNYGYTF	TGTGCCAGCAGCCGAAACAGTTTATCTAACTATGGCTACACCTTC
.	.	TRBJ1-1	TRBV6-5	CASSSQGGVNTEAFF	TGTGCCAGCAGTTCTCAGGGTGGGGTGAACACTGAAGCTTTCTTT
TRBD1	.	TRBJ2-2	TRBV7-8	CASSSRTGGAGELFF	TGTGCCAGCAGCTCGCGGACAGGGGGGGCCGGGGAGCTGTTTTTT
.	.	TRBJ2-5	TRBV27	CASSFISQGRETQYF	TGTGCCAGCAGTTTTATCTCGCAGGGGAGAGAGACCCAGTACTTC
.	.	TRBJ1-1	TRBV12-5	CASGRNLNTEAFF	TGTGCTAGTGGCAGGAATTTGAACACTGAAGCTTTCTTT
TRBD1	once	TRBJ2-2	TRBV19	CASSIGDSQRTGELFF	TGTGCCAGTAGTATAGGGGACAGCCAAAGGACCGGGGAGCTGTTTTTT
.	many	TRBJ1-2	TRBV15	CATSRAAQLGYTF	TGTGCCACCAGCAGAGCCGCACAGTTAGGCTACACCTTC
TRBD1	.	TRBJ2-1	TRBV27	CASSPRDRVGGNEQFF	TGTGCCAGCAGTCCGAGGGACAGGGTGGGAGGCAATGAGCAGTTCTTC
TRBD1	.	TRBJ1-6	TRBV4-2	CASSPGQGPNSPLHF	TGTGCCAGCAGCCCAGGACAGGGGCCTAATTCACCCCTCCACTTT